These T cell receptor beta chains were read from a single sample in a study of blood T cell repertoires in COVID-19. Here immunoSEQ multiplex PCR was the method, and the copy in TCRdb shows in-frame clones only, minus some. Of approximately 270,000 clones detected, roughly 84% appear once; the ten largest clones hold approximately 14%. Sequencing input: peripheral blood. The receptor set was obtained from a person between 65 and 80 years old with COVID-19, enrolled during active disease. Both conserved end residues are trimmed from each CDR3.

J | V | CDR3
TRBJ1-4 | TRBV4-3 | ASSQTKGVTNEKLF
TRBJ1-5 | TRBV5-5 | ASSPNKLSNQPQH
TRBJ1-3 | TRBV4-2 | ASSQDPESTILRNTIY
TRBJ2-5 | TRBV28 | ASSVTSGVQETQY
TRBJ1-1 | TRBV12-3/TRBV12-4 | ASSLKSGTEAF
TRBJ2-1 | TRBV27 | ASSLWELNEQF
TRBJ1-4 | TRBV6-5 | ASSSGKGVPNEKLF
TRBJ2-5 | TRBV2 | ASSAGLAGGRETQY
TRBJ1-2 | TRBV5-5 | ASSSGGQAGAYGYT
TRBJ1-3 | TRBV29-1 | SVRRLSSGNTIY
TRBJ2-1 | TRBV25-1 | ASRLAGYNEQF
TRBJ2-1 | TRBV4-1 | ASSPGGKREVNEQF
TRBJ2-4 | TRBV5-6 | ASSRGQGISIQY
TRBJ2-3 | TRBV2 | ASSELAGTTDTQY
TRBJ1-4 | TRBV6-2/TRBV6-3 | ASSYMGSLNEKLF
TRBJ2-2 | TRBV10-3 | AIGSDRGPGELF
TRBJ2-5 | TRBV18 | ASEPGGGETQY
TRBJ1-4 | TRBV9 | ASSGQGAGNEKLF
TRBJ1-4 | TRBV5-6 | ASSPPGVPEKLF
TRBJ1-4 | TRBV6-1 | ASSDQGLTNEKLF
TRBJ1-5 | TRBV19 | ASSILGQPQH
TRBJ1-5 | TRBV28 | ASSLWGTGRANQPQH
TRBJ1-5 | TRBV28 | ASSLPQGNQPQH
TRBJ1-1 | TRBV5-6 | ASSFGLASDTEAF
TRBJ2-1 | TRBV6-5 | ASSYAYRGYEQF
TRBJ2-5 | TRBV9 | ASSVASRQETQY
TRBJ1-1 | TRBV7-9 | ASSFGTTSTEAF
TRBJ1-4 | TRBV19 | ASSPDIPNEKLF
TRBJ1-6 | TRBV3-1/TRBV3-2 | ASSRRVGSPLH
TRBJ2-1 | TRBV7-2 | ASSPRLAQTEGFEQF
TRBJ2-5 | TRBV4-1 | ASSDTGARQETQY
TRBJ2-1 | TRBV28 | ASSFRGSTYNEQF
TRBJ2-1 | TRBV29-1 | SVRGGLLDNEQF
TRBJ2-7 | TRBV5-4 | ASRLGQPGGSEQY
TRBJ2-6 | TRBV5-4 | ASSSQGLSSSSGANVLT
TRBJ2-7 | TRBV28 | ASQLAGGTDEQY
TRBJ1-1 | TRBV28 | ATKTGNTEAF
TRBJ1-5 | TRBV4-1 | ASSQDLAGGWANQPQH
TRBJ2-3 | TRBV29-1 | SVVKGWGTDTQY
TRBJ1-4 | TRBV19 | ASSAPRTGGNEKLF
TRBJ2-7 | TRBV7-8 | ASSRDLAGGRISYEQY
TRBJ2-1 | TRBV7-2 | ASSSGVSYNEQF
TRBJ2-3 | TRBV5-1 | ASSYGQGATDTQY
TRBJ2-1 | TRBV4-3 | ASSQVGSNEQF
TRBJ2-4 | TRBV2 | ASSTTQGETKNIQY
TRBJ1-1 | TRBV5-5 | ASSFGEGWANEAF
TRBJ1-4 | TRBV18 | ASSLTGGEGKLF
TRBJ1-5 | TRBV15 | ATSRDPGGTQPQH
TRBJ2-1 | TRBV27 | ASSWRGINEQF
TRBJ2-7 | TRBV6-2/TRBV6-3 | ASSFSGGHYEQY
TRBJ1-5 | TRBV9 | ASSVGEGASEPQH
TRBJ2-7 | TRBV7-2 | ASSQNRGRTYEQY
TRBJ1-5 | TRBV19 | ASNSGASNQPQH
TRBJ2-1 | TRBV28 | ASSLLYNEQF